This T cell receptor (beta chain) was retrieved from a study of CD8 T cells in ankylosing spondylitis. On this clonotype: The antigen is unknown.

Notes on the study in general: Ankylosing spondylitis blood seemed to carry a telltale TCR beta motif made of under ten highly homologous variants. Matched ankylosing spondylitis synovial fluid reportedly contained a significantly enriched population of disease-linked clones. Disease-associated clones were CD8+ and fairly uncommon in peripheral blood. Certain motif variants had earlier been reported in reactive arthritis synovial fluid and blood.

TCRdb re-called the 5' RACE reads through MiXCR, storing one row per CDR3 protein. The data hold about 330,000 distinct CDR3 sequences, with around 8% observed a single time. The sample was blood, either unsorted or a sorted T cell fraction (not recorded which). The receptor was isolated from a male donor with ankylosing spondylitis.

The CDR3 DNA reads as TGTGCCAGCAACCAGGGGCTTTCTAGCGTCCTGACTTTC. Translated, it gives CASNQGLSSVLTF. V is TRBV6-6 and J is TRBJ2-6, with a possible D match to TRBD1 (6 bases). The V gene's germline CDR1 is MNHNY and CDR2 SVGAGI (reference sequence). The V and J ends lost 7 bases and 12 bases respectively, with 16 bases between them. The CDR3 loop spans 13 amino acids.